This TCR beta chain appears in the sequencing data of a study of technical replicates of blood from several donors. Measured with immunoSEQ multiplex PCR; TCRdb has only the in-frame clones, and not every one. The sample has about 74,000 clones, roughly 95% seen once; the top ten hold 0.35% to 0.45%. Looked up from germline, CDR1 is SGHNT and CDR2 is YYREEE (reference sequence). V lost 0 bases, J lost 6 bases, and 11 bases lay in between. The CDR3 extends over 14 amino acids. The sequencing input was T cells isolated from PBMCs. The chain uses TRBV5-4 and TRBJ2-3; D is possibly TRBD1 (5 bases). The sequence was obtained from a human donor in good health. The CDR3 region is CASSLEQPGDTQYF. The CDR3 coding sequence is TGTGCCAGCAGCTTGGAACAGCCAGGGGATACGCAGTATTTT.